These T cell receptor beta chains were read from a single sample in a study of vaccination effects on CD4 cells after COVID-19. Clones were sequenced by immunoSEQ multiplex PCR, and TCRdb holds only the in-frame ones, with some missing. The table records 50,000 to 65,000 clones, less than 80% of them present only once. Their target antigens are unknown. The sequenced sample was CD4+ T cells from PBMCs cultured with HCoV-229E spike peptides, obtained after COVID-19 vaccination. The receptors derive from a human donor who received a COVID-19 vaccine. CDR3s include the opening cysteine and the closing phenylalanine or tryptophan. D genes are given only for firm matches. A clone size is listed for some rows: how often the clone was seen (once, few, many), or a class if it is expanded.

cdr3_length: 15
d_call: -
j_call: TRBJ2-2
v_call: TRBV9
clone_size: -
cdr3_aa: CASSVVGGGTGELFF
cdr3_nt: TGTGCCAGCAGCGTAGTTGGGGGCGGAACCGGGGAGCTGTTTTTT

cdr3_length: 16
d_call: -
j_call: TRBJ1-2
v_call: TRBV12-5
clone_size: -
cdr3_aa: CASGLVPQGSNYGYTF
cdr3_nt: TGTGCTAGTGGTTTGGTACCACAGGGATCGAACTATGGCTACACCTTC

cdr3_length: 16
d_call: TRBD1
j_call: TRBJ2-1
v_call: TRBV9
clone_size: -
cdr3_aa: CASSVGGQSSYNEQFF
cdr3_nt: TGTGCCAGCAGCGTAGGGGGACAGAGCTCCTACAATGAGCAGTTCTTC

cdr3_length: 15
d_call: TRBD2
j_call: TRBJ2-5
v_call: TRBV24-1
clone_size: -
cdr3_aa: CATSDPSGSKETQYF
cdr3_nt: TGTGCCACCAGTGATCCTAGCGGGAGTAAAGAGACCCAGTACTTC

cdr3_length: 13
d_call: -
j_call: TRBJ1-3
v_call: TRBV7-9
clone_size: few
cdr3_aa: CASSLELGNTIYF
cdr3_nt: TGTGCCAGCAGCTTAGAACTTGGAAACACCATATATTTT

cdr3_length: 13
d_call: -
j_call: TRBJ1-2
v_call: TRBV12-3/TRBV12-4
clone_size: once
cdr3_aa: CATHQGIGSGYTF
cdr3_nt: TGTGCCACTCATCAGGGGATCGGTAGTGGCTACACCTTC

cdr3_length: 15
d_call: TRBD1
j_call: TRBJ1-1
v_call: TRBV18
clone_size: -
cdr3_aa: CASSPQTGWNTEAFF
cdr3_nt: TGTGCCAGCTCACCACAGACAGGGTGGAACACTGAAGCTTTCTTT

cdr3_length: 16
d_call: -
j_call: TRBJ1-2
v_call: TRBV6-5
clone_size: -
cdr3_aa: CASSYQSYGVNYGYTF
cdr3_nt: TGTGCCAGCAGTTATCAGTCATACGGGGTCAACTATGGCTACACCTTC

cdr3_length: 15
d_call: TRBD1
j_call: TRBJ2-2
v_call: TRBV5-4
clone_size: -
cdr3_aa: CASSLWDRDTGELFF
cdr3_nt: TGTGCCAGCAGCTTGTGGGACAGGGATACCGGGGAGCTGTTTTTT

cdr3_length: 12
d_call: -
j_call: TRBJ1-1
v_call: TRBV18
clone_size: -
cdr3_aa: CASSPRTPEAFF
cdr3_nt: TGTGCCAGCTCACCTCGGACGCCTGAAGCTTTCTTT

cdr3_length: 15
d_call: TRBD2
j_call: TRBJ2-2
v_call: TRBV9
clone_size: -
cdr3_aa: CASSSLRTSPGELFF
cdr3_nt: TGTGCCAGCAGCTCCCTCCGGACTAGCCCCGGGGAGCTGTTTTTT

cdr3_length: 14
d_call: TRBD1
j_call: TRBJ2-3
v_call: TRBV6-2/TRBV6-3
clone_size: -
cdr3_aa: CASSPGQGRDTQYF
cdr3_nt: TGTGCCAGCAGTCCCGGACAGGGTAGAGATACGCAGTATTTT

cdr3_length: 15
d_call: TRBD1
j_call: TRBJ2-5
v_call: TRBV7-9
clone_size: -
cdr3_aa: CASSLSGQLRETQYF
cdr3_nt: TGTGCCAGCAGCTTATCGGGACAGCTCCGGGAGACCCAGTACTTC

cdr3_length: 16
d_call: TRBD2
j_call: TRBJ2-2
v_call: TRBV5-4
clone_size: few
cdr3_aa: CASSSSGIAYSGELFF
cdr3_nt: TGTGCCAGCAGCTCGAGCGGGATAGCGTATAGCGGGGAGCTGTTTTTT

cdr3_length: 15
d_call: TRBD1
j_call: TRBJ2-3
v_call: TRBV7-8
clone_size: -
cdr3_aa: CASSPRDSSTDTQYF
cdr3_nt: TGTGCCAGCAGCCCCCGGGACAGTAGCACAGATACGCAGTATTTT